The present T cell receptor beta chain was sequenced within a study of blood T cell repertoires in COVID-19. Across the study: COVID-19 samples from acute and convalescent phases originated in the United States, Italy and Spain. In each case, the material was cDNA or gDNA derived from T cells, B-cell-depleted T cells, or PBMCs.

Methods used by the authors: Cell counts per sample came from amplifying reference gene primers. Assay: immunoSEQ multiplex PCR; the TCRdb copy retains only in-frame clones and omits some. That table gives V, J and clone size, and the DNA gave D and trimming. The sample yields around 99,000 clones, 88% seen once. Trimming removed 1 base from V and 4 bases from J, with 10 bases in between. The CDR3 sequence is 14 residues long. Per germline, CDR1 LNHNV and CDR2 YYDKDF (reference sequence). The specimen sequenced was peripheral blood. J is TRBJ2-5 and V is TRBV15; a weak D match, TRBD1 (5 bases). The TCR was taken from a man between 45 and 60 years old with active or convalescent COVID-19. The CDR3 DNA reads TGTGCCACCAGCAGAGGTGCTCAGGGAGAGACCCAGTACTTC. Protein: CATSRGAQGETQYF.